This is a list of T cell receptor beta chains from one sample in a study of blood T cell repertoires in COVID-19. The protocol was immunoSEQ multiplex PCR, while the TCRdb copy is restricted to in-frame clones and leaves out a portion. The repertoire consists of about 310,000 clones, with 90% occurring once and the leading ten covering approximately 4%. Material: PBMCs or T cells enriched from blood (not recorded which). These receptors all stem from a woman aged 18-30 years with acute COVID-19. Each CDR3 is given with its conserved first and last residue. The D gene is left open where the match is weak.

D,J,V,CDR3,DNA
TRBD1,TRBJ1-2,TRBV5-1,CASSRDRGEYGYTF,TGCGCCAGCAGCAGGGACAGGGGCGAGTATGGCTACACCTTC
.,TRBJ2-1,TRBV7-3,CASSQDSNTYNEQFF,TGTGCCAGCAGCCAAGACAGCAACACCTACAATGAGCAGTTCTTC
.,TRBJ1-1,TRBV6-5,CASTLHRSLQAFF,TGTGCCAGCACCCTTCACAGAAGTCTTCAAGCTTTCTTT
TRBD1,TRBJ1-6,TRBV7-3,CASSSQGARTNSPLHF,TGTGCCAGCAGCTCCCAGGGGGCGCGGACGAATTCACCCCTCCACTTT
.,TRBJ1-1,TRBV6-4,CASSDPRGLDTEAFF,TGTGCCAGCAGTGACCCCCGGGGGTTAGACACTGAAGCTTTCTTT
TRBD1,TRBJ2-1,TRBV3-1/TRBV3-2,CASRGDSTVFEQFF,TGTGCCAGCAGGGGGGACAGTACCGTCTTTGAGCAGTTCTTC
.,TRBJ1-2,TRBV19,CASSIKFGGTGYTF,TGTGCCAGTAGTATCAAGTTTGGGGGGACTGGCTACACCTTC
.,TRBJ1-2,TRBV2,CASRVTGTNYGYTF,TGTGCCAGCAGGGTTACAGGGACTAACTATGGCTACACCTTC
.,TRBJ2-6,TRBV6-1,CASSERTVMYSGANVLTF,TGTGCCAGCAGTGAAAGGACAGTTATGTACTCTGGGGCCAACGTCCTGACTTTC
.,TRBJ1-1,TRBV27,CATLARGGTEAFF,TGTGCCACCCTCGCCCGGGGAGGGACTGAAGCTTTCTTT
.,TRBJ1-1,TRBV6-4,CASRPLIRPKTHSEAFF,TGTGCCAGCAGACCCCTAATTCGACCGAAAACCCACAGTGAAGCTTTCTTT
.,TRBJ2-2,TRBV6-5,CATLKRRVTGELFF,TGTGCCACCCTCAAGCGGAGGGTGACCGGGGAGCTGTTTTTT
TRBD2,TRBJ2-1,TRBV24-1,CATSDPSLLAGGPVEQFF,TGTGCCACCAGTGATCCTTCCTTACTAGCGGGAGGGCCCGTTGAGCAGTTCTTC
.,TRBJ1-1,TRBV20-1,CSASAPEKGLYEAFF,TGCAGTGCTAGTGCGCCTGAGAAGGGACTTTACGAAGCTTTCTTT
TRBD1,TRBJ1-1,TRBV11-3,CASSLRGQPEAFF,TGTGCCAGCAGCCTCAGGGGACAGCCCGAAGCTTTCTTT
.,TRBJ1-2,TRBV6-6,CASTLEDRFYGYTF,TGTGCCAGCACCCTAGAGGACAGATTCTATGGCTACACCTTC
.,TRBJ1-2,TRBV19,CASSIRPRDGYTF,TGTGCCAGTAGTATTCGTCCTAGAGATGGCTACACCTTC
TRBD2,TRBJ2-3,TRBV7-9,CASSSSGREAPDTQYF,TGTGCCAGCAGCTCTAGCGGGCGGGAGGCGCCAGATACGCAGTATTTT
TRBD1,TRBJ2-1,TRBV6-5,CATQDRAGNNEQFF,TGTGCCACTCAAGACAGGGCCGGAAACAATGAGCAGTTCTTC
.,TRBJ1-5,TRBV19,CASSIARDHQPQHF,TGTGCCAGTAGTATAGCCAGGGATCATCAGCCCCAGCATTTT
.,TRBJ1-4,TRBV30,CAWRDRNNEKLFF,TGTGCCTGGAGGGACAGAAATAATGAAAAACTGTTTTTT
TRBD1,TRBJ1-2,TRBV12-3/TRBV12-4,CASRGQGGSYTF,TGTGCCAGCAGAGGACAGGGGGGGAGCTACACCTTC
.,TRBJ1-2,TRBV6-5,CASSSDRPNYGYTF,TGTGCCAGCAGTTCCGACAGGCCAAACTATGGCTACACCTTC
.,TRBJ2-7,TRBV2,CASSSDSSYEQYF,TGTGCCAGCAGTTCCGACAGCTCCTACGAGCAGTACTTC
.,TRBJ1-3,TRBV18,CASSPGSVDTIYF,TGTGCCAGCTCACCGGGCAGTGTCGACACCATATATTTT